This T cell receptor (beta chain) was sequenced during a study of control samples from healthy donors and cancer patients. Germline CDR1 reads MDHEN; CDR2 reads SYDVKM. J was trimmed by 3 bases and V by 4 bases; bases with no gene match: 12. This CDR3 is 20 amino acids long. This clone was seen once. This table comes from immunoSEQ multiplex PCR, and its TCRdb copy is limited to in-frame clones, with some not included. Here the sample spans around 20,000 clones, approximately 90% being singletons. The specimen sequenced was PBMCs. V is TRBV28 and J is TRBJ2-1, with 16 bases lining up with TRBD2. The origin of this receptor is a woman aged 60 to 75 with head and neck cancer. CDR3 in DNA: TGTGCCAGCAGTTCGGGACTAGCGGGAGGGTCCTATAACCTCTACAATGAGCAGTTCTTC. Translating gives CASSSGLAGGSYNLYNEQFF. The variable domain in full, with the rest retrieved from reference TRBV28 and TRBJ2-1, is DVKVTQSSRYLVKRTGEKVFLECVQDMDHENMFWYRQDPGLGLRLIYFSYDVKMKEKGDIPEGYSVSREKKERFSLILESASTNQTSMYLCASSSGLAGGSYNLYNEQFFGPGTRLTVL.